The rows below give T cell receptor beta chains drawn from one sample of a study of response to subunit inactivated influenza vaccine. TCRdb called the RT-PCR reads again in MiXCR, with one record for every CDR3 protein. Of 650,000 to 800,000 distinct CDR3 sequences in the sample, about 15% were seen once. This specimen was PBMCs from blood, taken around 14 days before vaccination. Source of these receptors: a man between 45 and 60 years old who received an inactivated influenza vaccine. Both conserved end residues are part of each CDR3. D genes are given only for firm matches. Some rows have no size entry. The others give once, few or many, or a class for an expanded clone.

d_gene,abundance,j_gene,v_gene,CDR3nt,CDR3aa
-,few,TRBJ1-5,TRBV20-1,TGCAGTGCTAGGGATCTTAGGAGCAATCAGCCCCAGCATTTT,CSARDLRSNQPQHF
-,few,TRBJ2-3,TRBV20-1,TGCAGTGCTAGAGGTCACAGGTCTAGCACAGATACGCAGTATTTT,CSARGHRSSTDTQYF
-,-,TRBJ2-7,TRBV6-1,TGTGCCACGAGGACCGGGACGTATAGCTCCTACGAGCAGTACTTC,CATRTGTYSSYEQYF
TRBD2,-,TRBJ2-7,TRBV7-8,TGTGCCAGCAGCTTGCCAGGCGGGGGGCCTTACGAGCAGTACTTC,CASSLPGGGPYEQYF
-,few,TRBJ1-2,TRBV27,TGTGCCAGCAGTTCAGGCGGGGGGCGAGACTATGGCTACACCTTC,CASSSGGGRDYGYTF
TRBD2,many,TRBJ2-3,TRBV2,TGTGCCAGCAGTGAGCATACGGGAGGAACAGATACGCAGTATTTT,CASSEHTGGTDTQYF
-,many,TRBJ2-3,TRBV7-2,TGTGCCAGCAGCTTGGGTGGATTTTATCGGACAGATACGCAGTATTTT,CASSLGGFYRTDTQYF
-,-,TRBJ2-3,TRBV20-1,TGCAGTGCTAGAGAGGTCCGGGACCACCTCGTTCCCACAGATACGCAGTATTTT,CSAREVRDHLVPTDTQYF
-,few,TRBJ1-2,TRBV10-1,TGCGCCAGCAGTGACAGGGACACCTTTGGCTACACCTTC,CASSDRDTFGYTF
TRBD1,-,TRBJ2-7,TRBV18,TGTGCCAGCTCACCACAGGGGGCCTCTGAGCAGTACTTC,CASSPQGASEQYF
TRBD2,-,TRBJ2-1,TRBV6-2/TRBV6-3,TGTGCCAGCACCCCCGGGACTAGCGGGAGTAGGATCTACAATGAGCAGTTCTTC,CASTPGTSGSRIYNEQFF
TRBD1,-,TRBJ1-3,TRBV20-1,TGCAGTGCCACGGGACAGCTAAAATTCTCTGGAAACACCATATATTTT,CSATGQLKFSGNTIYF
TRBD1,few,TRBJ2-7,TRBV5-1,TGCGCCAGCAGCTTGGACTTAGGGGGCTGGTACGAGCAGTACTTC,CASSLDLGGWYEQYF
TRBD2,-,TRBJ2-7,TRBV9,TGTGCCAGCAGCCCCGGGGTAGCGGGTACCTACGAGCAGTACTTC,CASSPGVAGTYEQYF
TRBD2,-,TRBJ2-1,TRBV4-3,TGCGCCAGCAGCCAAGGCCTAGCGGGGATCGGCTCCTACAATGAGCAGTTCTTC,CASSQGLAGIGSYNEQFF
-,few,TRBJ2-1,TRBV20-1,TGCAGTGCTAGAGTAGCGGCGGGCAGGTTGTACAATGAGCAGTTCTTC,CSARVAAGRLYNEQFF
-,-,TRBJ2-5,TRBV4-2,TGTGCCAGCAGCCAAGAGTTAATGGAGACCCAGTACTTC,CASSQELMETQYF
TRBD1,-,TRBJ2-1,TRBV2,TGTGCCAGCAGCTACCGGGACAGGCAGTTCTTC,CASSYRDRQFF
-,-,TRBJ1-6,TRBV7-8,TGTGCCAGCAGCGGAGAGGGACAAGGAAACTATAATTCACCCCTCCACTTT,CASSGEGQGNYNSPLHF
-,many,TRBJ1-1,TRBV20-1,TGCAGTGCCTTCGGGAACACTGAAGCTTTCTTT,CSAFGNTEAFF
-,few,TRBJ2-3,TRBV9,TGTGCCAGCAGCGGAAGGGACAGCACAGATACGCAGTATTTT,CASSGRDSTDTQYF
TRBD2,few,TRBJ2-7,TRBV3-1,TGTGCCACCGGGACTAGCGGGTGGGAGCAGTACTTC,CATGTSGWEQYF
-,-,TRBJ1-2,TRBV27,TGTGCCAGCAGGCCCAACCTTAACTATGGCTACACCTTC,CASRPNLNYGYTF
TRBD2,few,TRBJ2-7,TRBV4-2,TGTGCCAGCAGCCAAGATTCTAGCGGGGGCTCCTACGAGCAGTACTTC,CASSQDSSGGSYEQYF
-,many,TRBJ2-1,TRBV6-2/TRBV6-3,TGTGCCAGCCGGGGGGCGGGGAGCTCCTACAATGAGCAGTTCTTC,CASRGAGSSYNEQFF
-,few,TRBJ2-5,TRBV14,TGTGCCAGCAGCCGATCGGGCTTCGCGTCGGGGCAGACCCAGTACTTC,CASSRSGFASGQTQYF
-,few,TRBJ2-6,TRBV11-2,TGTGCCAGCAGCTTAGATCCGGGAGCAGACTCTGGGGCCAACGTCCTGACTTTC,CASSLDPGADSGANVLTF
-,-,TRBJ1-5,TRBV6-2/TRBV6-3,TGTGCCAGCAACTTTGGGGGGGCCAGCAATCAGCCCCAGCATTTT,CASNFGGASNQPQHF
-,-,TRBJ2-1,TRBV20-1,TGCAGTGCCAGGGGCGGGAGTGGCGTTGTGAATGAGCAGTTCTTC,CSARGGSGVVNEQFF
-,-,TRBJ2-3,TRBV19,TGTGCCAGTCGAGGCAGGGCTTACACAGATACGCAGTATTTT,CASRGRAYTDTQYF
-,-,TRBJ2-2,TRBV4-3,TGCGCCAGCAGCCAAGCCCTAGCATCTCGTTGGACCGGGGAGCTGTTTTTT,CASSQALASRWTGELFF